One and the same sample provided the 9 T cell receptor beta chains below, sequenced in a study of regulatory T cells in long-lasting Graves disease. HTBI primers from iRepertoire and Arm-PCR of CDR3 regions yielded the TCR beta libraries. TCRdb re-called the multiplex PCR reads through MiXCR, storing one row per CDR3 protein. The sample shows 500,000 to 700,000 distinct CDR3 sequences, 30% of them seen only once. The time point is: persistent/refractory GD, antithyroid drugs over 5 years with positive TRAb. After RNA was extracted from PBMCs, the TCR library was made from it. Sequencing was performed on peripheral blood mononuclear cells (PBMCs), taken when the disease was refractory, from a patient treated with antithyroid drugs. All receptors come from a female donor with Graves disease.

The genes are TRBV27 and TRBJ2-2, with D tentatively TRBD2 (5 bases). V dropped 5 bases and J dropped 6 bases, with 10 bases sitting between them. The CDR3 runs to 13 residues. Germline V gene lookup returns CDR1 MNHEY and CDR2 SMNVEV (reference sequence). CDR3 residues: CASSPIGAGELFF. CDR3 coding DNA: TGTGCCAGCAGTCCGATCGGGGCCGGGGAGCTGTTTTTT.

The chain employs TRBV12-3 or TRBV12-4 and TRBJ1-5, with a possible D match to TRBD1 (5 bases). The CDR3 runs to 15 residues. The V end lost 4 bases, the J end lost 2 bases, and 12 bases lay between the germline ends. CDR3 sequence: CASSSLDSRNQPQHF. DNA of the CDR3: TGTGCCAGCAGTTCCCTCGACAGTCGCAATCAGCCCCAGCATTTT.

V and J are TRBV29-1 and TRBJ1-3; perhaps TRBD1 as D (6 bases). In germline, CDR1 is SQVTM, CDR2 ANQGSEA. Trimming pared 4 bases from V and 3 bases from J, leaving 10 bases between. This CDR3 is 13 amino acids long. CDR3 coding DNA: TGCAGCGTTGTGGTACAGGGTGGAAACACCATATATTTT. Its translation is CSVVVQGGNTIYF.

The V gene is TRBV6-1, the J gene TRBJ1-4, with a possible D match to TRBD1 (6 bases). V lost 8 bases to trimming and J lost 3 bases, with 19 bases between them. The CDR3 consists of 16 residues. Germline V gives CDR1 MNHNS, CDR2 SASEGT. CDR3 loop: CASGQNQGQANEKLFF. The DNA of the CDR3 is TGTGCCAGCGGCCAAAACCAGGGGCAGGCTAATGAAAAACTGTTTTTT.

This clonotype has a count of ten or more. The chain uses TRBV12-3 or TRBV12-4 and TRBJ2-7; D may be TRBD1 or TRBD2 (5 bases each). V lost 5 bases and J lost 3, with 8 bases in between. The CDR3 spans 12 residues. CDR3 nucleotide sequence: TGTGCCAGCAGTAGGGACCACTACGAGCAGTACTTC. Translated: CASSRDHYEQYF.

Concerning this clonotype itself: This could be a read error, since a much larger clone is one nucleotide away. CDR3 nucleotide sequence: TGTGCCAGCAGTTTGAATGGCGGAGGAGTTGAAAAACTGCTTTTT. Translating it yields CASSLNGGGVEKLLF. This chain uses TRBV12-3 or TRBV12-4 with TRBJ1-4; D unclear. This CDR3 region has 15 residues.

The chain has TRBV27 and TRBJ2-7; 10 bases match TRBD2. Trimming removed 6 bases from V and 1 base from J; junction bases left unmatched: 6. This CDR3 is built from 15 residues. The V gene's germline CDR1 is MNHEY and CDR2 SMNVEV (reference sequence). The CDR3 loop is CASSTSGRGSYEQYF. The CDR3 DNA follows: TGTGCCAGCAGCACAAGCGGGAGGGGGTCCTACGAGCAGTACTTC.

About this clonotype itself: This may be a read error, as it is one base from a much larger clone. The CDR3 reads CASSHSSWDHPYEQYF. As DNA, the CDR3 is TGTGCCAGCAGTCACAGTTCCTGGGACCACCCCTACGAGCAGTACTTC. V and J are TRBV6-1 and TRBJ2-7; D possibly matches TRBD1 or TRBD2 (5 bases each). This CDR3 region has 16 residues. V was shortened by 5 bases and J by 2 bases, with 19 bases between the two germline ends. CDR1 MNHNS and CDR2 SASEGT come from the germline V gene.

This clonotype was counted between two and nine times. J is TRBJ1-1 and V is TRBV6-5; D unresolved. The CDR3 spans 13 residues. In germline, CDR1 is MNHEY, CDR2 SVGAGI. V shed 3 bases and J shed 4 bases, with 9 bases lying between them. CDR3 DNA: TGTGCCAGCAGTTATAGAACCCTCACTGAAGCTTTCTTT. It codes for CASSYRTLTEAFF.